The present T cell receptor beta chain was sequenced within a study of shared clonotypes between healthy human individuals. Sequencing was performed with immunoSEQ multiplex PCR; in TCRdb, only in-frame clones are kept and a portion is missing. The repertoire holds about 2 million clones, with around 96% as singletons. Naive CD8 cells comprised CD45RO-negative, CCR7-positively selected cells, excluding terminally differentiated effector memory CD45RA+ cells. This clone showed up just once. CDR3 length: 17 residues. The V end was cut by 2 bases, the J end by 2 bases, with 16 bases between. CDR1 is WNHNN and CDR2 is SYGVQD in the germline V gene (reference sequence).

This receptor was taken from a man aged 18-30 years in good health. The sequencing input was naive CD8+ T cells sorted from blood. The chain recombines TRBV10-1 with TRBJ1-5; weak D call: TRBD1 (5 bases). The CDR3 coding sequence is TGCGCCAGCAGTGAGCCTGACAGTGGGAAAGGCAATCAGCCCCAGCATTTT. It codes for CASSEPDSGKGNQPQHF.